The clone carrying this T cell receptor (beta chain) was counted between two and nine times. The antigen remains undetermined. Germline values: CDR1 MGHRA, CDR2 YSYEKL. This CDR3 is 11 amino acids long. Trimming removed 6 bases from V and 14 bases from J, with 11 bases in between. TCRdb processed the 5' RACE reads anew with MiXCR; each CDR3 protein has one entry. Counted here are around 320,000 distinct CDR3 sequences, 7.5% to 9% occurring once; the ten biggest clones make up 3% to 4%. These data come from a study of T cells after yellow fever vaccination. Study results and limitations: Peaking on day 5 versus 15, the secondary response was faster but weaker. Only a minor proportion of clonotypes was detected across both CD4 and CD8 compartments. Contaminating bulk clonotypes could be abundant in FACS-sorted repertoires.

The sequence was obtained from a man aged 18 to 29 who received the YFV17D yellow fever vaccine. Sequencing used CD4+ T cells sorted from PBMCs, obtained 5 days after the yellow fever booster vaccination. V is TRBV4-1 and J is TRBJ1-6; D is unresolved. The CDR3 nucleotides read TGCGCCAGCAGAATGTATGGAGCCCTCCACTTT. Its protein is CASRMYGALHF.